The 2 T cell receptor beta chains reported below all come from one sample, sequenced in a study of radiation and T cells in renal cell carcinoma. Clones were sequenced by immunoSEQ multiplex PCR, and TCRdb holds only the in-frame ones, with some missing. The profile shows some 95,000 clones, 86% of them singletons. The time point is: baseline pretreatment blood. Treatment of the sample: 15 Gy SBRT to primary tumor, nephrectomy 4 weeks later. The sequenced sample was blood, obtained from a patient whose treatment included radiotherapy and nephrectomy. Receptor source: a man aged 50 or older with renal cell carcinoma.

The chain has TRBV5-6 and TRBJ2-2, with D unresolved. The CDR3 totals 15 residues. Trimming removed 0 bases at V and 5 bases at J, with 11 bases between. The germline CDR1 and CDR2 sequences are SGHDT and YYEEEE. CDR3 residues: CASSLDVVTTGELFF. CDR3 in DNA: TGTGCCAGCAGCTTGGACGTGGTGACGACCGGGGAGCTGTTTTTT.

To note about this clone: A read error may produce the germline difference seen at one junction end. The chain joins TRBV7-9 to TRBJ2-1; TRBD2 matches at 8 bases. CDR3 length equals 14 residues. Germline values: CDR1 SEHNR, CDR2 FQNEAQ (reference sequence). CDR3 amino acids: CASSIAGLYNEQFF. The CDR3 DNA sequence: TGTGCCAGCAGCATAGCGGGACTCTACAATGAGCAGTTCTTC.